The clone carrying this T cell receptor (beta chain) showed up just once. Antigen: not known. The CDR3 has 15 amino acids. CDR1 is SEHNR, CDR2 FQNEAQ, per germline (reference sequence). The ends were cut back, 2 bases at V and 4 bases at J, with 14 bases in the middle. The sample is drawn from a study of response to subunit inactivated influenza vaccine. One entry per CDR3 protein, called by TCRdb with MiXCR from the RT-PCR reads. Of 800,000 or so distinct CDR3 sequences in the sample, less than 25% were seen once. Whole-study findings and limits: Few additional T cells are recruited per seasonal influenza vaccination, authors suggested.

Sequencing was performed on PBMCs from blood, taken about 5 days after vaccination. The sequence was obtained from a man aged 50-60 years who received an inactivated influenza vaccine. The chain combines TRBV7-9 with TRBJ1-1; unclear D gene. CDR3 nucleotides: TGTGCCAGCAGCTTACTCGCAGGAGGGAGCACTGAAGCTTTCTTT. Its translation is CASSLLAGGSTEAFF.